Each of the 24 T cell receptor beta chains below was sequenced from the same sample in a study of esophageal squamous cell carcinoma under preoperative chemotherapy. Time point indicated: after preoperative PTX-NDP chemotherapy. A single record per CDR3 protein comes from TCRdb applying MiXCR to the PCR reads. The data contain around 34,000 distinct CDR3 sequences, 40% to 65% of them singletons. Collection took place from a patient given preoperative chemotherapy. These receptor sequences come from a human donor with esophageal squamous cell carcinoma. The donor label of this sample is uncertain.

This clonotype was seen only a few times. The chain is built from TRBV7-7 and TRBJ2-5; maybe TRBD1 (6 bases). The CDR3 is 15 amino acids. The V end was cut by 3 bases, the J end by 5 bases, with 16 bases between. CDR1 is SSHAT, CDR2 FNYEAQ, per germline (reference sequence). This CDR3 reads CASSLGHDFGETQYF. The CDR3 DNA follows: TGTGCCAGCAGCTTGGGACATGACTTTGGGGAGACCCAGTACTTC.

The rearrangement uses TRBV19 and TRBJ1-2; 11 bases fit TRBD1. Germline V CDR1 and CDR2: LNHDA, SQIVND (reference sequence). J lost 4 bases, V lost 3 bases, and 4 bases had no gene match. This CDR3 has 15 residues. CDR3 protein: CASSIGTGGSYGYTF. CDR3 nucleotides: TGTGCCAGTAGTATTGGGACAGGGGGGAGCTATGGCTACACCTTC.

This clonotype was counted a few times. The junction departs from germline at one end; a sequencing error may be responsible. The rearrangement joins TRBV6-1 to TRBJ2-3; D is perhaps TRBD1 or TRBD2 (5 bases each). The germline gives CDR1 MNHNS, CDR2 SASEGT. This CDR3 is built from 14 residues. This CDR3 reads CAGSRGRAVETQYF. CDR3 in DNA: TGTGCCGGCAGTCGGGGCCGAGCCGTCGAGACGCAGTATTTT.

In this sample, this clonotype turned up many times. The V and J genes are TRBV28 and TRBJ2-1; perhaps D is TRBD1 or TRBD2 (6 bases each). This CDR3 comprises 15 residues. Germline V lookup: CDR1 MDHEN, CDR2 SYDVKM. The V end was cut by 2 bases, the J end by 6 bases, with 14 bases between. CDR3 bases: TGTGCCAGCAGTTTAAGGGGGGCCTTATCCAATGAGCAGTTCTTC. Protein: CASSLRGALSNEQFF.

This clonotype was found a few times. The chain couples TRBV7-6 to TRBJ2-5; perhaps TRBD2 as D (7 bases). There are 14 residues in the CDR3. Looked up from germline, CDR1 is SGHVS and CDR2 is FNYEAQ. The CDR3 is CAGRGGRVKETQYF. In nucleotides, the CDR3 is TGTGCGGGCCGCGGGGGCCGGGTCAAAGAGACCCAGTACTTC.

This clonotype was observed many times. This rearrangement joins TRBV7-8 to TRBJ2-1; 10 bases map to TRBD2. Trimming removed 4 bases from V and 6 bases from J; junction bases left unmatched: 6. CDR1 is SGHVS and CDR2 is FQNEAQ in the germline V gene. This CDR3 contains 15 residues. CDR3 amino acids: CASSSVLAGLNEQFF. In DNA form, the CDR3 reads TGTGCCAGCAGCTCTGTACTAGCGGGGCTCAATGAGCAGTTCTTC.

Many counts were recorded for this clonotype. The V gene is TRBV6-1, the J gene TRBJ1-1; the D is unclear. The CDR3 runs to 14 residues. The V gene lost 2 bases and the J gene lost 1 base, with 8 bases spanning the gap. The germline V gene has CDR1 MNHNS and CDR2 SASEGT. The CDR3 sequence: CASSERAGNTEAFF. Here the CDR3 DNA reads TGTGCCAGCAGTGAACGGGCGGGGAACACTGAAGCTTTCTTT.

By proportion, this clonotype is medium-sized. This rearrangement joins TRBV11-2 to TRBJ2-1; 7 bases are a match to TRBD1. The CDR3 length is 12 residues. Germline lookup yields CDR1 SGHAT and CDR2 FQNNGV. V trimming: 6 bases; J trimming: 8 bases; junction bases outside the gene matches: 4. The chain's CDR3 is CASSRQGHEQFF. In nucleotides, the CDR3 is TGTGCCAGCAGTCGACAGGGACATGAGCAGTTCTTC.

Remarks on this clonotype: Here the CDR3 omits its conserved ending phenylalanine or tryptophan, so a read error is the likely source. The chain links TRBV27 to TRBJ2-5; 11 bases map to TRBD2. Germline CDR1 MNHEY, CDR2 SMNVEV (reference sequence). The CDR3 has 13 residues. The CDR3 region has the DNA TGTGCGGGCAGTGTAGCGGGGGGGGCGTCCCAGTACTCG. Translated: CAGSVAGGASQYS.

The chain employs TRBV10-3 and TRBJ2-5, with a weak D call TRBD1 (6 bases). TRBJ2-7 explains the end of the DNA better; the J call may be wrong. Per the germline V gene, CDR1 is ENHRY and CDR2 is SYGVKD. This CDR3 spans 12 amino acids. CDR3: CATKQGLHEQYF. The CDR3 nucleotides read TGTGCCACCAAACAGGGTTTGCACGAGCAGTACTTC.

This clonotype is labeled as medium-sized (0.01 to 0.1%). The V gene is TRBV7-6, the J gene TRBJ2-1; 11 bases match TRBD2. V dropped 4 bases and J dropped 7; count of bases not matched to a gene: 9. Germline lookup yields CDR1 SGHVS and CDR2 FNYEAQ. The length of the CDR3 is 16 residues. The chain's CDR3 is CASSSRATSGANEQFF. Written as DNA, the CDR3 is TGTGCCAGCAGCTCCCGGGCGACTAGCGGGGCGAATGAGCAGTTCTTC.

The chain employs TRBV6-1 and TRBJ2-5; D not resolved. Germline loops: CDR1 MNHNS, CDR2 SASEGT. The CDR3 covers 13 residues. V was clipped by 1 base and J by 4 bases, with 7 bases between them. The CDR3 DNA follows: TGTGCCAGCAGTGAAGTTCTAAGAGAGACCCAGTACTTC. Protein: CASSEVLRETQYF.

This clonotype was seen ten or more times. V gene TRBV12-3 or TRBV12-4 combines with J gene TRBJ2-7; D is undetermined. CDR3 length: 14 residues. Trimming took 3 bases from V and 1 from J, leaving 10 bases between them. The chain's CDR3 is CASSFSLVSYEQYF. CDR3 sequence (DNA): TGTGCCAGCAGTTTTAGCCTCGTTTCCTACGAGCAGTACTTC.

The chain links TRBV6-1 to TRBJ2-3, with TRBD1 matching over 10 bases. The closer fit of TRBJ2-5 to the DNA end suggests the J call may be wrong. The germline gives CDR1 MNHNS, CDR2 SASEGT. The length of the CDR3 is 13 residues. CDR3: CASSRQGAETQYF. The CDR3 region has the DNA TGTGCCAGCAGCCGACAGGGGGCAGAGACCCAGTACTTC.

The rearrangement joins TRBV6-4 to TRBJ2-3, with 8 bases lining up with TRBD2. Per germline, CDR1 MRHNA and CDR2 SNTAGT. V lost 7 bases to trimming and J lost 0 bases; unmatched junction nucleotides: 6. The CDR3 sequence is 15 residues long. CDR3 amino acids: CASTGGGGSTDTQYF. The CDR3 bases are TGTGCCAGCACGGGCGGCGGGGGGAGCACAGATACGCAGTATTTT.

Comment on this clonotype: Compared with germline, one end of the junction differs, possibly owing to a read error. The V call is TRBV11-2, the J call TRBJ2-3, with 9 bases matching TRBD2. This CDR3 has 14 residues. Per germline, CDR1 SGHAT and CDR2 FQNNGV. CDR3 sequence: CASSWLAGQETQYF. CDR3 bases: TGTGCCAGCAGCTGGCTAGCGGGGCAAGAGACGCAGTATTTC.

Written as DNA, the CDR3 is TGTGCCAGCAGCTTTAGGCCCACTAGCGGGACCGATACGCAGTATTTT. It translates to CASSFRPTSGTDTQYF. This chain uses TRBV11-1 with TRBJ2-3, with 10 nucleotides matching TRBD2. The CDR3 contains 16 residues. Germline CDR1 reads SGHAT; CDR2 reads FQDESV (reference sequence). Trimming cost V 3 bases and J 6 bases; bases outside gene matches: 9.

This clonotype was detected once. The junction shows a germline mismatch at one end, possibly a read error. V usage is TRBV7-2 and J usage is TRBJ2-2; possible D gene TRBD1, 6 bases. From germline, CDR1 is SGHTA and CDR2 FQGNSA. This CDR3 comprises 17 residues. CDR3 region: CAISLGAEALKSGELFF. The CDR3 DNA follows: TGTGCCATCAGCTTGGGGGCCGAGGCTCTAAAATCCGGGGAGCTGTTTTTT.

On this clonotype: Given the absence of the conserved phenylalanine or tryptophan at the CDR3 end, a read error is likely. It is unclear where the CDR3 begins or ends on the DNA, so no DNA is shown, and the CDR3 is as TCRdb lists it. The chain couples TRBV7-2 to TRBJ2-5; TRBD2, as called in the table, went unchecked against the DNA. Germline V gene lookup returns CDR1 SGHTA and CDR2 FQGNSA. Termini included, the CDR3 measures 16 amino acids. The CDR3 sequence is CASSSGRGAPRETWHL.

The sample holds many counts of this clonotype. The rearrangement joins TRBV5-8 to TRBJ2-1; 10 positions match TRBD2. The V gene's germline CDR1 is SGHTS and CDR2 YDEGEE. This CDR3 is built from 15 residues. Trimming at V came to 2 bases and at J to 7 bases, leaving 6 bases not matched to a gene. DNA of the CDR3: TGTGCCAGCAGCTTATCAGCGGGGGGGCAGAATGAGCAGTTCTTC. This translates into CASSLSAGGQNEQFF.

This chain joins TRBV15 and TRBJ2-1, with 7 bases identical to TRBD1. Matching the DNA end better, TRBJ2-5 makes the J call doubtful. The germline V gene encodes CDR1 LNHNV and CDR2 YYDKDF (reference sequence). CDR3 length: 14 residues. The DNA for the CDR3 is TGTGCCACCAGTCAGGGGGAGATCCAAGAGACCCAGTACTTC. It codes for CATSQGEIQETQYF.

There are many counts of this clonotype. J is TRBJ2-3 and V is TRBV6-1; the D is unclear. CDR3 length equals 14 residues. Germline CDR1 and CDR2: MNHNS and SASEGT. The V end lost 4 bases, the J end lost 3 bases, and 11 bases lay between the germline ends. CDR3 DNA: TGTGCCAGCAGTGGGGATACAGCGACAGATACGCAGTATTTT. This gives the protein CASSGDTATDTQYF.

Note on this clonotype: No conserved phenylalanine or tryptophan is present at the end of the CDR3, so a read error is the likely explanation. This chain connects TRBV7-7 to TRBJ2-5; 11 bases are shared with TRBD2. Germline CDR1 SSHAT, CDR2 FNYEAQ (reference sequence). The CDR3 sequence is 16 residues long. CDR3 bases: TGTGCTAGCAGCTCGCTAGCGGGGGGCTTTCAAGCGACCCAGTACTCC. This sequence encodes CASSSLAGGFQATQYS.

This clonotype occurred a few times. The rearrangement uses TRBV12-3 or TRBV12-4 and TRBJ2-2; D may be TRBD2 (6 bases). The CDR3 is 14 amino acids. V lost 6 bases and J 1 base, leaving 9 bases between the germline ends. CDR3 DNA: TGTGCCAGCAGGGTGCGGGGGAACACCGGGGAGCTGTTTTTT. Translation: CASRVRGNTGELFF.